These T cell receptor beta chains were read from a single sample in a study of shared clonotypes between healthy human individuals. The table came from immunoSEQ multiplex PCR; TCRdb's copy has only in-frame clones and leaves some out. The sample includes 2 million to 2.5 million clones, 90% to 95% of them seen just once. The material sequenced was naive CD4+ T cells from PBMCs. The receptors stem from a man younger than 30 in good health. Some clones in this sample may be carry-over from other donors' samples. CDR3s include the opening cysteine and the closing phenylalanine or tryptophan. A D gene is named only where the DNA matches it firmly. Size is omitted from some rows. Given values are once, few, many or a class for expanded clones.

D	V	J	size	DNA	CDR3
TRBD1	TRBV18	TRBJ1-3	once	TGTGCCAGCTCAGTCGGACAGGGGGGCTCTGGAAACACCATATATTTT	CASSVGQGGSGNTIYF
TRBD2	TRBV7-3	TRBJ2-1	-	TGTGCCAGCAGCCTCGGGACTAGCGGGGGAAGGCAGTTCTTC	CASSLGTSGGRQFF
-	TRBV15	TRBJ1-1	few	TGTGCCACCAGTCAGGGGATGAACACTGAAGCTTTCTTT	CATSQGMNTEAFF
-	TRBV7-2	TRBJ1-1	-	TGTGCCAGCAGCTTAATTCGGGGGGCGAGTGAAGCTTTCTTT	CASSLIRGASEAFF
TRBD1	TRBV7-3	TRBJ1-1	-	TGTGCCAGCAGCGGGGGACAGCCGGGGAGTGAAGCTTTCTTT	CASSGGQPGSEAFF
-	TRBV6-5	TRBJ2-1	-	TGTGCCAGCAGGGTTTACAATGAGCAGTTCTTC	CASRVYNEQFF
-	TRBV6-6	TRBJ1-5	-	TGTGCCAGCAGTTATGCCGGTAGCAATCAGCCCCAGCATTTT	CASSYAGSNQPQHF
TRBD1	TRBV6-1	TRBJ2-5	-	TGTGCCAGCAGGAGGACAGGGGGTCTGGAGACCCAGTACTTC	CASRRTGGLETQYF
TRBD1	TRBV5-1	TRBJ2-1	-	TGCGCCAGCAGCTCCCTAACGGGACAGAACTACAATGAGCAGTTCTTC	CASSSLTGQNYNEQFF
-	TRBV28	TRBJ1-2	once	TGTGCCACACGGGACCCCCTGAGCTATGGCTACACCTTC	CATRDPLSYGYTF
-	TRBV6-1	TRBJ1-4	once	TGTGCCAGCAGTGATGGGGGGGGTCGGCGAGGAGAAAAACTGTTTTTT	CASSDGGGRRGEKLFF
-	TRBV5-6	TRBJ2-1	-	TGTGCCAGCAGCCCCGATCTCTACAATGAGCAGTTCTTC	CASSPDLYNEQFF
-	TRBV15	TRBJ1-2	-	TGTGCCACCAGCAGAGATCGCGCAGGGACCAACTATGGCTACACCTTC	CATSRDRAGTNYGYTF
-	TRBV9	TRBJ2-5	-	TGTGCCAGCAGCGTAGTGGGTAATCAAGAGACCCAGTACTTC	CASSVVGNQETQYF
-	TRBV18	TRBJ2-3	-	TGTGCCAGCTCACCGGCGGGGGCAGGAGATACGCAGTATTTT	CASSPAGAGDTQYF
-	TRBV29-1	TRBJ2-3	-	TGCAGCGTGGTTGGGGATGGCACAGATACGCAGTATTTT	CSVVGDGTDTQYF
-	TRBV19	TRBJ2-3	-	TGTGCCAGTAGTGTCTTCGATACGCAGTATTTT	CASSVFDTQYF
-	TRBV5-4	TRBJ1-1	-	TGTGCCAGCAGCCCTCCAAATACCGGGGGGTCAGGGAAAGAAACTGAAGCTTTCTTT	CASSPPNTGGSGKETEAFF
TRBD2	TRBV28	TRBJ2-4	-	TGTGCCAGCAGCCCGGGGGGGGCCAAAAACATTCAGTACTTC	CASSPGGAKNIQYF
-	TRBV5-1	TRBJ1-1	few	TGCGCCAGCAGGAATCTAGGGGCGCGAACTGAAGCTTTCTTT	CASRNLGARTEAFF
TRBD1	TRBV27	TRBJ1-2	once	TGTGCCAGCAGTGCACCGGGACAGGGGGTCTATGGCTACACCTTC	CASSAPGQGVYGYTF
TRBD2	TRBV9	TRBJ2-7	-	TGTGCCAGCAGCCCCGGGACTAACTTGTACGAGCAGTACTTC	CASSPGTNLYEQYF
-	TRBV28	TRBJ2-7	-	TGTGCCAGCAGTTTTAGAACAGGTAGCTCCTACGAGCAGTACTTC	CASSFRTGSSYEQYF
-	TRBV28	TRBJ2-5	once	TGTGCCAGCAGCCCTAAAGACTACGCAGAGACCCAGTACTTC	CASSPKDYAETQYF
TRBD1	TRBV25-1	TRBJ2-1	-	TGTGCCAGCAGTGGGATGAGGGGGGGACAGGGGGCAAATGAGCAGTTCTTC	CASSGMRGGQGANEQFF
TRBD1	TRBV28	TRBJ1-2	-	TGTGCCAGCAGAGAGGGACAGATAAACTATGGCTACACCTTC	CASREGQINYGYTF
-	TRBV18	TRBJ2-2	-	TGTGCCAGCTCACCGGGGTTGAACACCGGGGAGCTGTTTTTT	CASSPGLNTGELFF
-	TRBV4-3	TRBJ1-5	-	TGCGCCAGCAGCCAAGATTATGGGGGGCCCCAGCATTTT	CASSQDYGGPQHF
TRBD2	TRBV29-1	TRBJ2-7	-	TGCAGCGTTGAAGTCGGGACTAGCGGGTGGGCCTACGAGCAGTACTTC	CSVEVGTSGWAYEQYF
TRBD2	TRBV10-3	TRBJ2-7	once	TGTGCCATCAGTGAGTCGAGGGCTAGCGGGAGGGCCGGGGCCTACGAGCAGTACTTC	CAISESRASGRAGAYEQYF
TRBD1	TRBV6-1	TRBJ2-5	-	TGTGCCAGCAGTGAAGTCCCACATACAGGGGGCTCGGGCCAGTACTTC	CASSEVPHTGGSGQYF